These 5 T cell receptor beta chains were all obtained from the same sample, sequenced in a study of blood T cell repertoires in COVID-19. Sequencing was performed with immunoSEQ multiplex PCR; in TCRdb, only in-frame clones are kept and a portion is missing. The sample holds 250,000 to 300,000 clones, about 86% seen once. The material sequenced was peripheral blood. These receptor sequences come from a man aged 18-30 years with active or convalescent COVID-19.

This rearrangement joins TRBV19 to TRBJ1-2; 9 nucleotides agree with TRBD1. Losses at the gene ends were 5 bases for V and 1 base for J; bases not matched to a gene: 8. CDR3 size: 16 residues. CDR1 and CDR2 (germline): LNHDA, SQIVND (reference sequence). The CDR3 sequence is CASSPRKGQGNYGYTF. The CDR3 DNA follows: TGTGCCAGTAGTCCCAGAAAGGGACAGGGTAACTATGGCTACACCTTC.

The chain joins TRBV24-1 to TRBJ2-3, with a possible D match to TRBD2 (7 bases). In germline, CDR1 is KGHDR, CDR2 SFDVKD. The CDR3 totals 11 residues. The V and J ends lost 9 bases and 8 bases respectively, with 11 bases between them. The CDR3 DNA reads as TGTGCCACCGCCCGGGGGGCTACGCAGTATTTT. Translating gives CATARGATQYF.

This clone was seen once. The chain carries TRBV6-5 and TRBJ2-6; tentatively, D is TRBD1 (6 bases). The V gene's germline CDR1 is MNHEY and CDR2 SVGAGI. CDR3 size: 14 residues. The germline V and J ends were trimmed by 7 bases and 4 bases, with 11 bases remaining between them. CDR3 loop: CASKTGSGANVLTF. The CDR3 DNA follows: TGTGCCAGCAAGACAGGATCAGGGGCCAACGTCCTGACTTTC.

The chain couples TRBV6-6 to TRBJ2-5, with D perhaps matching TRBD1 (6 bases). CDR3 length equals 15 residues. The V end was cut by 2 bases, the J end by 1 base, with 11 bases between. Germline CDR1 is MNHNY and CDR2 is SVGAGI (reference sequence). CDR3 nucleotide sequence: TGTGCCAGCAGTTACAAGAGACAGGTCCAAGAGACCCAGTACTTC. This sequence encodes CASSYKRQVQETQYF.

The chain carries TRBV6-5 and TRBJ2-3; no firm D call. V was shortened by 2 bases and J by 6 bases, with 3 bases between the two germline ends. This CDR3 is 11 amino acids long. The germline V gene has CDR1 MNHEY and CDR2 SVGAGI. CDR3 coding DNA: TGTGCCAGCAGTTACCTGGATACGCAGTATTTT. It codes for CASSYLDTQYF.